The T cell receptor (beta chain) under discussion was sequenced for a study of beta chain features in type 1 diabetes. Whole-study context: About 110 million sorted cells were examined across all samples.

This clone was seen more than once but under ten times. As yet, its antigen is unknown. Every isolated RNA sample was fully reverse transcribed, so sequencing captured expressed TCRB transcripts. Assay: immunoSEQ multiplex PCR; the TCRdb copy retains only in-frame clones and omits some. The sample gives around 46,000 clones, approximately 40% of which show up once; about 0.13% is in the top ten. The V and J ends lost 1 base and 7 bases, in that order; junction bases with no gene match: 3. Germline CDR1 reads SGHNT; CDR2 reads YENEEA. This CDR3 comprises 14 residues. Markers CD45RO/CCR7/CD25/CD127/CD95/CD27 served to sort CD4+ naive, central memory, regulatory and stem cell-like memory cells. Study-wide findings and caveats: Among patients with Type 1 diabetes, TCRB CDR3s were moderately but significantly shorter in every one of the four CD4+ subsets.

This TCR was recovered from a man aged 25 to 40 with type 1 diabetes. Sequenced input: stem cell memory CD4+ T cells from blood. This chain connects TRBV11-3 to TRBJ2-3; TRBD2 agrees at 9 bases. DNA for the CDR3: TGTGCCAGCAGCTTAGGGCTAGCGGGGAATACGCAGTATTTT. It encodes CASSLGLAGNTQYF.